The present TCR beta chain was sequenced within a study of blood T cell repertoires in COVID-19. Study information: The origin of the acute and convalescent COVID-19 samples was the United States, Italy and Spain. Sample material is recorded as cDNA or gDNA derived from T cells, B-cell-depleted T cells, or PBMCs.

The CDR3 covers 16 residues. J gave up 4 bases and V 1 base, and 6 bases lay outside the gene matches. Germline-derived CDR1 and CDR2 are SGHNT and YENEEA. Profiled with immunoSEQ multiplex PCR; TCRdb holds only in-frame clones, not every one. The top ten hold about 28% of the sample, which has roughly 12,000 clones, roughly 91% seen once. Sequenced input: peripheral blood. The sequence was obtained from a woman in her sixties or seventies with active COVID-19. This sequence joins TRBV11-3 and TRBJ2-5, with 10 bases identical to TRBD2. The CDR3 reads CASSLGLAGDGETQYF. The CDR3 DNA sequence: TGTGCCAGCAGCTTAGGGCTAGCGGGAGATGGAGAGACCCAGTACTTC.